The rows below give T cell receptor beta chains drawn from one sample of a study of cytomegalovirus exposure and HLA in healthy donors. Here immunoSEQ multiplex PCR was the method, and the copy in TCRdb shows in-frame clones only, minus some. The repertoire holds some 120,000 clones, with around three quarters as singletons. Sequencing was performed on PBMCs. The receptors come from a man younger than 40 in good health and CMV-seropositive. CDR3s include the opening cysteine and the closing phenylalanine or tryptophan. The D gene is left open where the match is weak. Clone size, where shown, is once, few, many, or a class for clones that have expanded.

V gene,clone size,J gene,D gene,CDR3 DNA,CDR3 protein
TRBV5-1,NA,TRBJ1-1,TRBD1,TGCGCCAGCAGCTGGACAGGGGGCCCCTCTCTGGCTTTCTTT,CASSWTGGPSLAFF
TRBV4-2,once,TRBJ2-2,NA,TGTGCCAGCAACCCGGACACCGGGGAGCTGTTTTTT,CASNPDTGELFF
TRBV4-3,NA,TRBJ2-1,TRBD1,TGCGCCAGCAGCCAAGATCCCGGGACAGGGAACAATGAGCAGTTCTTC,CASSQDPGTGNNEQFF
TRBV27,NA,TRBJ1-3,TRBD1,TGTGCTTCCGGGTACAGGGGGCTTGGAAACACCATATATTTT,CASGYRGLGNTIYF
TRBV6-1,NA,TRBJ2-7,TRBD1,TGTGCCAGCAGTGAATATTTAGGACAGGGGTACGAGCAGTACTTC,CASSEYLGQGYEQYF
TRBV15,once,TRBJ1-4,NA,TGTGCCACCAGCAGAGATCGTGGTAGAAGTGAAAAACTGTTTTTT,CATSRDRGRSEKLFF
TRBV7-9,NA,TRBJ1-1,NA,TGTTCCAGCAGCCGTGTGTGGGACACCCACACTGAAGCTTTCTTT,CSSSRVWDTHTEAFF
TRBV28,NA,TRBJ2-3,NA,TGTGCCAGCAGCACCATCTCAGGCACTTACTTT,CASSTISGTYF
TRBV11-3,NA,TRBJ2-1,NA,TGTGCCAGCAGCTCGACCGGGACTGCGAAACATGAGCAGTTCTTC,CASSSTGTAKHEQFF
TRBV19,NA,TRBJ2-2,TRBD1,TGTGCCAGTAGGGGACAGTCGGCCGGGGAGCTGTTTTTT,CASRGQSAGELFF
TRBV15,NA,TRBJ2-7,TRBD1,TGTGCCACCGCAAGGAGACAGGGGGCAAAAGAGCAGTACTTC,CATARRQGAKEQYF
TRBV5-6,few,TRBJ2-3,TRBD2,TGTGCCAGCAGTTTGCCAGCGGGGGGGACCACAGATACGCAGTATTTT,CASSLPAGGTTDTQYF
TRBV15,NA,TRBJ2-1,TRBD2,TGTGCCACCAGCAGAGGACTAGCGGGACGGAATGAGCAGTTCTTC,CATSRGLAGRNEQFF
TRBV4-3,NA,TRBJ2-2,TRBD1,TGCGCCAGCAGCCAAGATCATGCTTGGGACAGGTTCACCGGGGAGCTGTTTTTT,CASSQDHAWDRFTGELFF
TRBV5-4,few,TRBJ2-7,TRBD2,TGTGCCAGCAGCTTGGCGGTGGAGGGAGGGCCCCGCGAGCAGTACTTC,CASSLAVEGGPREQYF
TRBV4-2,few,TRBJ1-2,TRBD1,TGTGCCAGCAGTCGGCAGGGGGGTGAGGGCTATGGCTACACCTTC,CASSRQGGEGYGYTF
TRBV27,NA,TRBJ1-1,TRBD1,TGTGCCAGCAGTGCGGACAGGTCGCGGACTGAAGCTTTCTTT,CASSADRSRTEAFF
TRBV6-4,few,TRBJ2-3,TRBD2,TGTGCCAGCAGTGTGGGACTAGCCGACACAGATACGCAGTATTTT,CASSVGLADTDTQYF
TRBV5-5,NA,TRBJ2-7,NA,TGTGCCAGCAGCTTCTATGACAGGACTAGCTACGAGCAGTACTTC,CASSFYDRTSYEQYF
TRBV19,NA,TRBJ2-1,NA,TGTGCCAGTAGTATAGGATTACAGTCCGCGAAGTTCTTC,CASSIGLQSAKFF
TRBV4-1,NA,TRBJ1-1,NA,TGCGCCAGCAGCCAAGAAGGTGCGGGGATCACTGAAGCTTTCTTT,CASSQEGAGITEAFF
TRBV2,NA,TRBJ1-1,TRBD1,TGTGCCAGCAGACAGGGGCGCATGAACACTGAAGCTTTCTTT,CASRQGRMNTEAFF
TRBV10-3,NA,TRBJ2-1,NA,TGTGCCATCAGAGGGGCTACTTACAATGAGCAGTTCTTC,CAIRGATYNEQFF
TRBV7-2,NA,TRBJ2-7,NA,TGTGCCAGTCAACAGGGTTACGAGCAGTACTTC,CASQQGYEQYF
TRBV4-2,NA,TRBJ2-7,TRBD1,TGTGCCAGCAGCCAAGATATTACAGGGGACGAGCAGTACTTC,CASSQDITGDEQYF
TRBV15,NA,TRBJ2-4,TRBD2,TGTGCCACCAGCAGAGAAGCGGGAAACAGTCAGTACTTC,CATSREAGNSQYF
TRBV2,NA,TRBJ2-1,TRBD2,TGTGCCAGCGCGGGAGGGGGCAATGAGCAGTTCTTC,CASAGGGNEQFF
TRBV10-3,NA,TRBJ2-7,NA,TGTGCCATCAGTGAGTCGATGGTAGCCAACTCCTACGAGCAGTACTTC,CAISESMVANSYEQYF
TRBV28,NA,TRBJ1-1,NA,TGTGCCGCATCCGGGAACACTGAAGCTTTCTTT,CAASGNTEAFF
TRBV4-3,NA,TRBJ1-2,TRBD1,TGCGCCAGCAGCCAAGATCTCGACAGGGGATGGAATGGCTACACCTTC,CASSQDLDRGWNGYTF
TRBV6-1,NA,TRBJ1-1,NA,TGTGCCAGCAGTGAACGCGACAAAGGGGTCTCGAACACTGAAGCTTTCTTT,CASSERDKGVSNTEAFF
TRBV28,NA,TRBJ1-2,TRBD1,TGTGCCAGCAGTTTAACAGGGGGCAGCGGCTATGGCTACACCTTC,CASSLTGGSGYGYTF
TRBV11-3,NA,TRBJ1-1,TRBD1,TGTGCCAGCAGCTTAGGACAGGGAAGAGGAATGAACACTGAAGCTTTCTTT,CASSLGQGRGMNTEAFF
TRBV11-2,NA,TRBJ1-2,TRBD1,TGTGCCAGCAGCTTAAAATTGCTGACAGGGTTCTATGGCTACACCTTC,CASSLKLLTGFYGYTF
TRBV19,NA,TRBJ2-5,NA,TGTGCCAGTAGTGGAGGGCTGCTGGAGGGCGTGGAGACCCAGTACTTC,CASSGGLLEGVETQYF
TRBV7-2,NA,TRBJ1-6,NA,TGTGCCAGCAGCTTAACCCAGGGGATGTCACCCCTCCACTTT,CASSLTQGMSPLHF
TRBV5-1,NA,TRBJ2-6,NA,TGCGCCAGCAGCTTGGCGGGCGGGGCCGACGGCCTGACTTTC,CASSLAGGADGLTF
TRBV11-2,NA,TRBJ2-7,TRBD2,TGTGCCGGTTCTTTAGGGACTAACTCTCGTACGGGGGAGTTCGAGCAGTACTTC,CAGSLGTNSRTGEFEQYF
TRBV19,NA,TRBJ2-7,TRBD2,TGTGCCAGTAGTATATCGGGGGGAGCCTACGAGCAGTACTTC,CASSISGGAYEQYF
TRBV2,few,TRBJ1-5,NA,TGTGCCAGCAGTGCGGACAGCTTCAATCAGCCCCAGCATTTT,CASSADSFNQPQHF
TRBV9,NA,TRBJ2-3,NA,TGTGCCAGCAGCCCCTTGGAGAGCTCGGTTGCAGATACGCAGTATTTT,CASSPLESSVADTQYF
TRBV14,NA,TRBJ1-6,TRBD1,TGTGCCAGCAGCCAAGCCGGGACAGGGGATTCACCCCTCCACTTT,CASSQAGTGDSPLHF
TRBV10-3,NA,TRBJ1-1,NA,TGTGCCATCAGGGGAGGGGAGGGCACTGAAGCTTTCTTT,CAIRGGEGTEAFF
TRBV7-9,few,TRBJ1-2,NA,TGTGCCAGCAGCCCTCAGGGGAACGCTAACTATGGCTACACCTTC,CASSPQGNANYGYTF
TRBV11-2,NA,TRBJ2-1,TRBD1,TGTGCCAGCAGCTTAGGGGCAGGGGGCAATGAGCAGTTCTTC,CASSLGAGGNEQFF